This paragraph covers one T cell receptor (beta chain) sequence. No cognate antigen has been identified for it. No much larger clone is present one base from it, and per-base qualities are unavailable. V and J lose 2 bases and 12 bases, and a span of 10 bases separates them. The CDR3 starts with the cysteine, ends with the phenylalanine, and has 10 residues. The sequence is cut down to CDR3 DNA, 30 bases in frame from base 1. For CDR1 and CDR2, the germline V gene (reference sequence) lists DFQATT and SNEGSKA. Library preparation used PCR. DNA from cultured CD4+ T cells underwent TCR sequencing with the Oncomine TCR Beta short-read assay at the Johns Hopkins FTIC core. The QIAamp micro DNA kit was used to extract genomic DNA from the cultured CD4+ T cells. Oncomine TCR Beta libraries from cultured CD4+ T cells were pooled with unique dual indexes and sequenced on an Illumina iSeq 100. The paper's processing steps were these. Non-productive sequences were removed, and CDR3s that did not start with C, did not end with F or W, or were shorter than 7 amino acids were discarded. Antigen-specific clonotypes were identified with the MANAFEST web application by comparing peptide-stimulated wells with reference and other culture wells. An FDR below 0.05, an odds ratio above 5, and a productive frequency above 0.1% in at least two of three replicate wells were required for clones to be considered positive. A clonotype was classed as cross-reactive if the clonotype showed significant expansion both in SARS-CoV-2 spike wells and in at least one common cold coronavirus spike condition. Similarity between CDR3 sequences was evaluated in R version 3.6.1 using Levenshtein distances (stringdist) and unrooted phylogenetic trees (ape). In TCRdb, the public reads were trimmed at Q25 with fastp and aligned with MiXCR, with productive beta chains retained. For every CDR3 protein sequence, its rows merge into one entry that carries the most common genes and DNA. Here the V and J calls rest on TCRdb's processing, not on the authors' analysis. Here the sample has thousands of distinct CDR3 sequences; approximately 80% occur a single time. Jointly, the top ten make up roughly two fifths of the sample.

The treatment or condition label of this sample denotes: roughly nine-day PBMC culture with coronavirus spike peptide pools or control peptides (ViraFEST assay). The ViraFEST assay, used in the study, expanded antigen-specific T cells with peptide pools and then identified the expanded clonotypes through TCR sequencing. Positive SARS-CoV-2 PCR tests in the convalescent patients dated from March to December 2020, before Alpha, Beta and Delta variants emerged in the United States. Each well held around 2 million PBMCs cultured with approximately 10 ug/ml peptide pools in IMDM containing around 5% human AB serum and around 10 IU/ml IL-2. On days 3 and 7, half of the culture medium was replaced with fresh IL-2-containing medium. After 9 to 11 days of culture, CD4+ T cells were isolated by negative selection with the EasySep CD4+ T cell isolation kit. Ficoll-Paque Plus gradient centrifugation was used to isolate PBMCs from whole blood, and the isolated PBMCs were then either used fresh or cryopreserved at -140C. Triplicate wells were generally used for each culture condition.

These data are taken from a study of vaccination and CD4 T cells after COVID-19 (dated by TCRdb to 2022 to 2024). About the investigation overall: Convalescent patients had a positive SARS-CoV-2 result on nasal swab PCR, and of these patients, 8 or 9 had mild disease and one had severe disease. Participants received two doses of either the Pfizer-BioNTech BNT162b2 vaccine (n=8) or the Moderna mRNA-1273 vaccine (n=2). The time from the second vaccine dose to post-vaccine blood sampling had a median of roughly 70 days and ranged from about 12 to 250 days. Control cultures received a CEFX viral epitope pool as the positive control, an HIV-1 Nef peptide pool as the negative control, or no peptide. In the convalescent cohort there were six males and four females, among whom were two Hispanic individuals, seven Caucasians, two Asians and one multiracial person. Post-COVID blood samples were collected from convalescent patients a median of roughly 100 days after diagnosis, with a range of about 30 to 161 days. Culture stimuli were overlapping spike peptide pools from SARS-CoV-2 and from the common cold coronaviruses HCoV-NL63, HCoV-OC43 and HCoV-229E. The spike-specific CD4+ TCR repertoire was compared before and after mRNA vaccination in over nine COVID-19 convalescent patients and several infection-naive healthy vaccine recipients.

The paper as a whole reports these results and caveats: In convalescent patients, a median around 83% of post-vaccine SARS-CoV-2-reactive clones were detected only after vaccination, and vaccine-specific priming was suggested by this finding. Relatively few convalescent patients were included in the study, and early timepoints after natural infection were not analyzed. An increase in the median number of SARS-CoV-2-reactive clonotypes from 21 after infection to 35 to 40 after vaccination was observed, but the change was not found to be significant. In convalescent patients, nearly all vaccine-specific clones (304 of 307) were found to be mono-reactive for SARS-CoV-2 spike rather than cross-reactive with common cold coronaviruses.

This TCR was sampled from a human donor who had recovered from COVID-19. The rearrangement combines TRBV20-1 with TRBJ1-2; possibly the D gene is TRBD1, per 5 matching bases. The sample taken for sequencing was CD4+ T cells from blood, cultured in vitro. The CDR3 is CSARPGGDTF. The nucleotide sequence is TGCAGTGCTAGACCGGGAGGGGACACCTTC.